Below are 20 T cell receptor beta chains sequenced from a single sample in a study of blood T cells in healthy people across ages. A J-beta primer mix and a sample-barcoded 5' primer were used in a second PCR of roughly 7 to 12 cycles. Each CDR3 protein gets one entry after TCRdb re-called the 5' RACE reads with MiXCR. The sample records some 1 million distinct CDR3 sequences, 40% to 50% being singletons. The specimen sequenced was blood. These receptors were taken from a woman aged 55-70 years in good health.

The chain joins TRBV7-3 to TRBJ2-2; weak D call: TRBD1 (5 bases). V was cut by 8 bases and J by 6 bases, with 13 bases left in between. This CDR3 spans 13 amino acids. Looked up from germline, CDR1 is SGHTA and CDR2 is FQGTGA. CDR3: CASRQGLAGELFF. The CDR3 nucleotides read TGTGCCAGCCGCCAGGGTCTGGCCGGGGAGCTGTTTTTT. Filled out from reference TRBV7-3 and TRBJ2-2, the complete variable domain reads GAGVSQTPSNKVTEKGKYVELRCDPISGHTALYWYRQSLGQGPEFLIYFQGTGAADDSGLPNDRFFAVRPEGSVSTLKIQRTERGDSAVYLCASRQGLAGELFFGEGSRLTVL.

This clonotype was observed once. This rearrangement joins TRBV2 to TRBJ2-7; D is ambiguous. This CDR3 is built from 15 residues. Trimming shortened V by 0 bases and J by 3 bases, and 12 bases separated the two germline ends. The V gene's germline CDR1 is SNHLY and CDR2 FYNNEI. The chain's CDR3 is CASSEAPGPLYEQYF. CDR3 sequence (DNA): TGTGCCAGCAGTGAAGCCCCTGGGCCCCTCTACGAGCAGTACTTC.

This rearrangement joins TRBV14 to TRBJ1-5; tentatively, D is TRBD1 (6 bases). CDR3 length equals 16 residues. V dropped 7 bases and J dropped 1 base, with 17 bases sitting between them. Germline V lookup: CDR1 SGHDN, CDR2 FVKESK. The CDR3 nucleotides read TGTGCCAGCAACGGGAAAAGGGGGGGAAGCAATCAGCCCCAGCATTTT. It is translated as CASNGKRGGSNQPQHF.

This chain joins TRBV4-2 and TRBJ2-1, with 8 bases identical to TRBD2. The CDR3 covers 17 residues. Germline CDR1 LGHNA, CDR2 YNFKEQ. Germline trimming cut 0 bases from V and 13 bases from J; bases unmatched to any gene: 17. CDR3 protein: CASSQELLGLVAETQFF. In DNA, the CDR3 is TGTGCCAGCAGCCAAGAGCTTTTGGGACTAGTCGCAGAGACCCAGTTCTTC.

The J gene is TRBJ1-1, the V gene TRBV6-5; D is ambiguous. CDR1 and CDR2 from the germline V gene are MNHEY and SVGAGI. The CDR3 totals 15 residues. V lost 2 bases and J 1 base, leaving 11 bases between the germline ends. The chain's CDR3 is CASSYVIERNTEAFF. The DNA for the CDR3 is TGTGCCAGCAGTTACGTGATAGAAAGGAACACTGAAGCTTTCTTT.

This clonotype was detected only a few times. The chain combines TRBV7-2 with TRBJ2-5; 7 bases align to TRBD1. Germline V lookup: CDR1 SGHTA, CDR2 FQGNSA. This CDR3 has 14 amino acids. V trimming: 5 bases; J trimming: 2 bases; junction bases outside the gene matches: 5. CDR3 sequence reads: CASSPQTGQETQYF. CDR3 nucleotide sequence: TGTGCCAGCAGCCCACAGACAGGGCAAGAGACCCAGTACTTC.

In regard to this clonotype: One base away lies a much larger clone, so this may be a sequencing read error. This rearrangement joins TRBV6-6 to TRBJ1-2; 10 bases agree with TRBD1. Germline CDR1 and CDR2: MNHNY and SVGAGI (reference sequence). With V trimmed by 8 bases and J by 3 bases, 12 bases remained unmatched. CDR3 length: 16 amino acids. In DNA form, the CDR3 reads TGTGCCAGCGGTAACCGGGACAGGGGCCCCGACTATGGCTACACCTTC. This sequence encodes CASGNRDRGPDYGYTF.

This clonotype was counted between two and nine times. The chain links TRBV25-1 to TRBJ2-4; 11 bases map to TRBD1. The assigned J gene may be wrong: the sequence end matches TRBJ2-7 better. The CDR3 consists of 14 residues. Per germline, CDR1 MGHDK and CDR2 SYGVNS. The CDR3 DNA follows: TGTGCCAGCGGGATTGGACAGGGGGCTTACGAGCAGTACTTC. This codes for CASGIGQGAYEQYF.

The genes are TRBV25-1 and TRBJ2-3; 12 bases line up with TRBD2. Germline V gene lookup returns CDR1 MGHDK and CDR2 SYGVNS. The CDR3 runs to 16 residues. After removal of 4 bases from V and 6 bases from J, the junction contained 8 bases not matched to a gene. The CDR3, as DNA: TGTGCCAGCAGTGCTGGACTAGCGGGGAGTTGGGATACGCAGTATTTT. Translation: CASSAGLAGSWDTQYF.

The chain combines TRBV28 with TRBJ2-7; D might be TRBD2 (7 bases). The germline V gene has CDR1 MDHEN and CDR2 SYDVKM. The CDR3 is 16 amino acids. V lost 7 bases to trimming and J lost 3 bases, with 22 bases between them. The chain's CDR3 is CASTTRGGGLLYEQYF. The CDR3 DNA sequence: TGTGCCAGCACAACGCGAGGGGGGGGACTTCTCTACGAGCAGTACTTC.

The J gene is TRBJ2-5, the V gene TRBV15; D remains unclear. CDR1 is LNHNV, CDR2 YYDKDF, per germline (reference sequence). With 5 bases removed from V and 5 bases from J, the gap between germline ends came to 15 bases. The CDR3 covers 14 residues. In DNA form, the CDR3 reads TGTGCCACCAGCCCTGGGCGCAGGTCGGAGACCCAGTACTTC. This codes for CATSPGRRSETQYF.

The V call is TRBV27, the J call TRBJ2-3, with D possibly TRBD1 on 5 matching bases. V was trimmed by 2 bases and J by 0 bases, leaving 15 bases between them. This CDR3 has 17 residues. Germline V lookup: CDR1 MNHEY, CDR2 SMNVEV (reference sequence). The CDR3 loop is CASSLAPTGSSTDTQYF. The CDR3 DNA follows: TGTGCCAGCAGTTTAGCCCCCACAGGATCTAGCACAGATACGCAGTATTTT.

The chain employs TRBV29-1 and TRBJ2-5; D is unresolved. CDR1 is SQVTM, CDR2 ANQGSEA, per germline. CDR3 length: 14 amino acids. Trimming stripped 3 bases from V and 11 bases from J, with 22 bases between. Here the CDR3 reads CSVDAYPSYSEQYF. The CDR3, as DNA: TGCAGCGTTGACGCGTATCCATCCTACAGTGAGCAGTACTTC. Based on the CDR3 plus reference TRBV29-1 and TRBJ2-5, the full variable domain is SAVISQKPSRDICQRGTSLTIQCQVDSQVTMMFWYRQQPGQSLTLIATANQGSEATYESGFVIDKFPISRPNLTFSTLTVSNMSPEDSSIYLCSVDAYPSYSEQYFGPGTRLLVL.

This clonotype was counted between two and nine times. This chain joins TRBV3-1 and TRBJ2-1; TRBD2 matches 9 bases. The germline V gene has CDR1 LGHDT and CDR2 YNNKEL (reference sequence). The CDR3 spans 15 residues. The junction had 8 bases not matched to a gene; V was cut back by 3 bases and J by 8 bases. CDR3 bases: TGTGCCAGCAGCCAGGCTAGCGGGATTTCGTATGAGCAGTTCTTC. Translation gives CASSQASGISYEQFF.

The chain recombines TRBV20-1 with TRBJ2-5, with D tentatively TRBD1 (5 bases). CDR1 and CDR2 (germline): DFQATT, SNEGSKA (reference sequence). This CDR3 is built from 12 residues. Trimming cost V 5 bases and J 10 bases, with 17 bases left between them. This CDR3 reads CSAPPEWGLQYF. CDR3 in DNA: TGCAGTGCTCCCCCTGAGTGGGGCCTCCAGTACTTC.

This clonotype was recorded a few times. The V call is TRBV12-3 or TRBV12-4, the J call TRBJ2-7; 7 bases align to TRBD1. Germline trimming cut 6 bases from V and 2 bases from J; bases unmatched to any gene: 7. CDR3 size: 14 residues. As DNA, the CDR3 is TGTGCCAGCAGGCCGGGACAGTCGGCCTACGAGCAGTACTTC. Its protein is CASRPGQSAYEQYF.

Worth noting for this clonotype: An end of the junction does not agree with germline; a read error may underlie this. The chain uses TRBV12-5 and TRBJ2-4, with 9 bases identical to TRBD2. This CDR3 is 14 amino acids long. Germline V gene data show CDR1 as LGHNT and CDR2 as FRNRAP. The CDR3 coding sequence is TGTGCTAGTGTCCCGGGACTAGCCAAAGACATTCAGTACTTC. This sequence encodes CASVPGLAKDIQYF.

This clonotype has a handful of counts. This chain connects TRBV9 to TRBJ2-5; the D gene could be TRBD1 or TRBD2 (6 bases each). CDR3 length: 15 residues. Germline CDR1 is SGDLS and CDR2 is YYNGEE. Trimming took off 0 bases at V and 5 bases at J, with 14 bases between the two ends. In DNA, the CDR3 is TGTGCCAGCAGCGTAGAGGGGGGAGATGGGGAGACCCAGTACTTC. Translation gives CASSVEGGDGETQYF. Based on the CDR3 plus reference TRBV9 and TRBJ2-5, the full variable domain is DSGVTQTPKHLITATGQRVTLRCSPRSGDLSVYWYQQSLDQGLQFLIQYYNGEERAKGNILERFSAQQFPDLHSELNLSSLELGDSALYFCASSVEGGDGETQYFGPGTRLLVL.

This clonotype was recorded many times. The J gene is TRBJ2-3, the V gene TRBV12-3 or TRBV12-4; D may correspond to TRBD1 or TRBD2 (5 bases each). The CDR3 totals 14 residues. V was shortened by 6 bases and J by 0 bases, with 10 bases between the two germline ends. The CDR3 here is CASSFGGSTDTQYF. The CDR3 DNA sequence: TGTGCCAGCAGCTTTGGGGGTAGCACAGATACGCAGTATTTT.

This clonotype was observed many times. Germline and junction disagree at one end, which may indicate a read error. The chain recombines TRBV3-1 with TRBJ2-7; weak D call: TRBD2 (6 bases). CDR1 is LGHDT and CDR2 is YNNKEL in the germline V gene (reference sequence). This CDR3 spans 13 amino acids. This chain's CDR3 is CASSQAGGYEQYF. CDR3 bases: TGCGCCAGCAGCCAAGCTGGAGGGTACGAGCAGTACTTC.